This entry features one TCR beta chain sequence. A clone one base away is much larger, so this may be a read error. The sample is drawn from a study of CDR3 diversity in severe acne. Germline V gene data show CDR1 as SGHTA and CDR2 as FQGNSA. Trimming cost V 4 bases and J 5 bases; bases outside gene matches: 5. The CDR3 has 16 amino acids. TCRdb used MiXCR to reprocess the PCR reads, holding one entry per CDR3 protein. The data hold approximately 97,000 distinct CDR3 sequences, with under 60% observed a single time. Sequencing input: blood. The sequence came from a male donor with acne. V and J are TRBV7-2 and TRBJ2-1; 13 bases map to TRBD2. CDR3 in amino acids: CASSSGLAGDHNEQFF. DNA for the CDR3: TGTGCCAGCAGCTCCGGACTAGCGGGAGATCACAATGAGCAGTTCTTC.